The 21 T cell receptor beta chains presented below share a single source sample, sequenced in a study of T cells in Graves' hyperthyroidism and ophthalmopathy. The CDR3 regions of TCR beta were amplified from RNA transcripts. With the HTBI primer set, the TCR CDR3 went through a first round of RT-PCR. TCRdb analysed the multiplex PCR reads with MiXCR anew, one entry per CDR3 protein. The sample contains 300,000 to 450,000 distinct CDR3 sequences, about 15% of which appear only once. The specimen sequenced was blood. These receptors were collected from a woman aged 30 to 39 with Graves' ophthalmopathy.

This clonotype was counted a single time. V usage is TRBV5-6 and J usage is TRBJ2-1; weak D call: TRBD1 (5 bases). Germline V gene lookup returns CDR1 SGHDT and CDR2 YYEEEE. V lost 0 bases to trimming and J lost 7 bases, with 11 bases between them. This CDR3 contains 14 residues. CDR3 loop: CASSLETARNEQFF. The CDR3 DNA sequence: TGTGCCAGCAGCTTGGAGACAGCCCGAAATGAGCAGTTCTTC. Supplemented by reference TRBV5-6 and TRBJ2-1, the full variable domain reads DAGVTQSPTHLIKTRGQQVTLRCSPKSGHDTVSWYQQALGQGPQFIFQYYEEEERQRGNFPDRFSGHQFPNYSSELNVNALLLGDSALYLCASSLETARNEQFFGPGTRLTVL.

This clonotype was recorded many times. The gene calls are TRBV28 and TRBJ1-2, with a weak D call TRBD1 (5 bases). Germline CDR1 and CDR2: MDHEN and SYDVKM. The CDR3 covers 14 residues. Between the trimmed V and J ends, which lost 4 bases and 7 bases, there was a span of 16 bases. The CDR3 nucleotides are TGTGCCAGCAGTTCGGAGTGGGGCTCGGCTGGCTACACCTTC. Its translation: CASSSEWGSAGYTF.

CDR3 sequence: CASSPGTSGDTQYF. The CDR3 nucleotides are TGTGCCAGCTCACCCGGGACTAGTGGAGATACGCAGTATTTT. The V call is TRBV18, the J call TRBJ2-3, with 8 bases aligning to TRBD2. V lost 3 bases to trimming and J lost 5 bases; unmatched junction nucleotides: 4. The CDR3 length is 14 residues. Per germline, CDR1 KGHSH and CDR2 LQKENI.

There are a few counts of this clonotype. V gene TRBV6-1 combines with J gene TRBJ2-1; D is uncertain. The CDR3 has 13 amino acids. The germline V gene encodes CDR1 MNHNS and CDR2 SASEGT. V shed 8 bases and J shed 1 base, with 9 bases lying between them. The CDR3 DNA reads as TGTGCCAGCTCTTCTAGATCCTACAATGAGCAGTTCTTC. As protein: CASSSRSYNEQFF.

V and J are TRBV6-1 and TRBJ1-5; 8 nucleotides line up with TRBD1. With 6 bases clipped from V and 6 bases from J, the junction kept 7 bases outside the gene matches. The CDR3 sequence is 14 residues long. Germline lookup yields CDR1 MNHNS and CDR2 SASEGT. For the CDR3, the DNA is TGTGCCAGCAGCAAGACAGGGGTGGGTCAGCCCCAGCATTTT. Its translation is CASSKTGVGQPQHF.

This clonotype was counted at least ten times. DNA for the CDR3: TGTGCCAGCAGTTTATATCGGGGGGCGAGCACAGATACGCAGTATTTT. Protein: CASSLYRGASTDTQYF. The rearrangement uses TRBV28 and TRBJ2-3, with D perhaps TRBD2 (7 bases). Germline CDR1 MDHEN, CDR2 SYDVKM. The CDR3 is made up of 16 amino acids. Between the trimmed V and J ends, which lost 1 base and 0 bases, there was a span of 11 bases.

This clonotype was observed a handful of times. The rearrangement uses TRBV30 and TRBJ1-5; D gene unclear. This CDR3 is built from 13 residues. The germline V and J ends were trimmed by 4 bases and 0 bases, with 7 bases remaining between them. CDR1 and CDR2 from the germline V gene are GTSNPN and SVGIG (reference sequence). The CDR3 sequence is CAWTGHSNQPQHF. As DNA, the CDR3 is TGTGCCTGGACAGGCCATAGCAATCAGCCCCAGCATTTT.

This clonotype was seen many times. The chain employs TRBV12-3 or TRBV12-4 and TRBJ1-1, with TRBD1 identical over 8 bases. V lost 6 bases to trimming and J lost 4 bases; unmatched junction nucleotides: 7. This CDR3 contains 14 residues. The CDR3 DNA reads TGTGCCAGCAGATACAGGGGGGGAGGCACTGAAGCTTTCTTT. Translated: CASRYRGGGTEAFF.

Concerning this clonotype: A much larger clone differs by one base, so this may be a read error. The chain is built from TRBV2 and TRBJ1-4; possible D gene TRBD1, 5 bases. CDR3 size: 13 residues. CDR1 and CDR2 from the germline V gene are SNHLY and FYNNEI. CDR3 coding DNA: TGTGCCGGCAGGACACCCGTTAGGGAAAAACTGTTTTTT. Residues: CAGRTPVREKLFF.

This clonotype was counted ten times or more. J is TRBJ1-6 and V is TRBV2; TRBD1 is a possible D gene (6 bases). The CDR3 length is 14 residues. Germline CDR1 SNHLY, CDR2 FYNNEI. Trimming stripped 6 bases from V and 2 bases from J, with 8 bases between. In DNA form, the CDR3 reads TGTGCCAGCAGAGGGGGAACCTATAATTCACCCCTCCACTTT. It translates to CASRGGTYNSPLHF. Using reference TRBV2 and TRBJ1-6 for the parts outside the CDR3, the full variable domain is EPEVTQTPSHQVTQMGQEVILRCVPISNHLYFYWYRQILGQKVEFLVSFYNNEISEKSEIFDDQFSVERPDGSNFTLKIRSTKLEDSAMYFCASRGGTYNSPLHFGNGTRLTVT.

The chain carries TRBV15 and TRBJ1-3; unclear D gene. The CDR3 covers 12 residues. CDR1 and CDR2 (germline): LNHNV, YYDKDF (reference sequence). Trimming cost V 4 bases and J 4 bases, with 5 bases left between them. CDR3 coding DNA: TGTGCCACCAGCAACACAGGAAACACCATATATTTT. Amino acid sequence: CATSNTGNTIYF.

This clonotype was detected only a few times. The genes are TRBV19 and TRBJ1-1, with D perhaps TRBD1 (6 bases). The CDR3 has 17 residues. The V gene's germline CDR1 is LNHDA and CDR2 SQIVND (reference sequence). Trimming took 3 bases from V and 4 from J, leaving 21 bases between them. For the CDR3, the DNA is TGTGCCAGTAGTATGACAGGCCAGGGCCGTTCAGGCACTGAAGCTTTCTTT. Protein: CASSMTGQGRSGTEAFF.

This clonotype was picked up many times. This chain connects TRBV3-1 to TRBJ2-1, with 9 positions matching TRBD2. CDR1 is LGHDT, CDR2 YNNKEL, per germline (reference sequence). The CDR3 sequence is 15 residues long. J lost 5 bases, V lost 2 bases, and 4 bases had no gene match. The DNA for the CDR3 is TGTGCCAGCAGCCAACGGCGGGGGGGGAACAATGAGCAGTTCTTC. This encodes CASSQRRGGNNEQFF.

The rearrangement joins TRBV14 to TRBJ2-7, with TRBD1 matching 12 bases. V dropped 4 bases and J dropped 7; count of bases not matched to a gene: 11. This CDR3 is built from 16 residues. The germline CDR1 and CDR2 sequences are SGHDN and FVKESK. DNA of the CDR3: TGTGCCAGCAGCCTACTACGGGACAGGGGGCTTGCAGAGCAGTACTTC. This sequence encodes CASSLLRDRGLAEQYF.

Points on this clonotype: A much more abundant neighbour one base away suggests this may be a read error. The chain is built from TRBV3-1 and TRBJ1-2; D is unresolved. CDR3 length equals 12 residues. Germline CDR1 reads LGHDT; CDR2 reads YNNKEL (reference sequence). DNA for the CDR3: TGTGCGAGCTTGGGCCGAGGGTATGGCTACACCTTC. Translation gives CASLGRGYGYTF. The full variable domain, rest sourced from reference TRBV3-1 and TRBJ1-2, is DTAVSQTPKYLVTQMGNDKSIKCEQNLGHDTMYWYKQDSKKFLKIMFSYNNKELIINETVPNRFSPKSPDKAHLNLHINSLELGDSAVYFCASLGRGYGYTFGSGTRLTVV.

The CDR3 loop reads CASSSQGAVTEAFF. In nucleotides, the CDR3 is TGTGCCAGCAGCTCACAGGGGGCGGTCACTGAAGCTTTCTTT. The chain employs TRBV7-2 and TRBJ1-1; TRBD1 agrees at 9 bases. The CDR3 covers 14 residues. V shed 4 bases, J shed 4 bases, and the junction held 4 bases outside the gene matches. CDR1 and CDR2 from the germline V gene are SGHTA and FQGNSA.

In this sample, this clonotype turned up a few times. The gene calls are TRBV10-3 and TRBJ2-3; no clear D. Germline CDR1 ENHRY, CDR2 SYGVKD. The length of the CDR3 is 14 residues. Between the trimmed V and J ends, which lost 8 bases and 5 bases, there was a span of 17 bases. CDR3 coding DNA: TGTGCCATCGGGCCTACACTCGCCGGAGATACGCAGTATTTT. It translates to CAIGPTLAGDTQYF.

This CDR3 is CATSDSDRGDQPQHF. CDR3 nucleotides: TGTGCCACCAGTGATTCGGACAGGGGGGATCAGCCCCAGCATTTT. This chain uses TRBV24-1 with TRBJ1-5, with 10 nucleotides matching TRBD1. Germline trimming cut 2 bases from V and 5 bases from J; bases unmatched to any gene: 2. Looked up from germline, CDR1 is KGHDR and CDR2 is SFDVKD. CDR3 length: 15 residues.

To note about this clonotype: This sequence may be a read error, since a much larger clone differs from it by one base. The chain couples TRBV24-1 to TRBJ2-3; D remains ambiguous. Germline V lookup: CDR1 KGHDR, CDR2 SFDVKD. The CDR3 totals 16 residues. This CDR3 reads CATSDRSVGFTDTQCF. The CDR3 DNA follows: TGTGCCACCAGTGATAGGTCAGTTGGGTTCACAGATACGCAGTGTTTT.

This clonotype was counted at least ten times. The chain uses TRBV27 and TRBJ1-2; possible D gene TRBD1, 5 bases. Germline CDR1 is MNHEY and CDR2 is SMNVEV (reference sequence). The CDR3 is made up of 16 amino acids. The ends were cut back, 4 bases at V and 3 bases at J, with 18 bases in the middle. The DNA of the CDR3 is TGTGCCAGCAGTTCATCAGAACAAGGGGACTACTATGGCTACACCTTC. This gives the protein CASSSSEQGDYYGYTF.

The sample holds many counts of this clonotype. This sequence joins TRBV11-3 and TRBJ2-7; no clear D. In germline, CDR1 is SGHNT, CDR2 YENEEA. The CDR3 consists of 15 residues. V lost 1 base and J lost 5, with 15 bases in between. Here the CDR3 reads CASSLGAYNEDEQYF. In DNA, the CDR3 is TGTGCCAGCAGCTTAGGAGCGTACAACGAAGACGAGCAGTACTTC.